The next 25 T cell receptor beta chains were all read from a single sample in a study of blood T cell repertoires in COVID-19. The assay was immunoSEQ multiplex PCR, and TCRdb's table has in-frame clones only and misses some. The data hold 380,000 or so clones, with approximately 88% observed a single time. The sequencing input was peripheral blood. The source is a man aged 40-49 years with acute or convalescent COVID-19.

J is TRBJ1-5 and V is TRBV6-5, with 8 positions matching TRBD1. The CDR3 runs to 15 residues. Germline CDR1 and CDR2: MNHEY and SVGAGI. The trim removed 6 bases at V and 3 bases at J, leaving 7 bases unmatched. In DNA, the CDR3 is TGTGCCAGCAGCCGGGACAGGCCGATCAATCAGCCCCAGCATTTT. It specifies CASSRDRPINQPQHF.

The CDR3 here is CAWRGGDRAEETQYF. The CDR3 bases are TGTGCCTGGAGGGGAGGGGACAGGGCAGAAGAGACCCAGTACTTC. The chain links TRBV30 to TRBJ2-5; the match to TRBD1 covers 9 bases. The CDR3 has 15 amino acids. The V gene end was trimmed by 3 bases and the J gene end by 3 bases; junction bases not matched to a gene: 8. The germline V gene has CDR1 GTSNPN and CDR2 SVGIG (reference sequence). The full variable domain, with the rest looked up from reference TRBV30 and TRBJ2-5, is SQTIHQWPATLVQPVGSPLSLECTVEGTSNPNLYWYRQAAGRGLQLLFYSVGIGQISSEVPQNLSASRPQDRQFILSSKKLLLSDSGFYLCAWRGGDRAEETQYFGPGTRLLVL.

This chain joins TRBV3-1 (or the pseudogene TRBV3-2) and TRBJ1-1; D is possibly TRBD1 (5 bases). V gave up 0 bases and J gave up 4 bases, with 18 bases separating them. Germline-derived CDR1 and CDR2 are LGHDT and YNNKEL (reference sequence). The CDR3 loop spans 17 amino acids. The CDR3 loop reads CASSQDRAWGLATEAFF. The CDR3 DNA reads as TGTGCCAGCAGCCAAGACAGGGCTTGGGGTTTGGCCACTGAAGCTTTCTTT.

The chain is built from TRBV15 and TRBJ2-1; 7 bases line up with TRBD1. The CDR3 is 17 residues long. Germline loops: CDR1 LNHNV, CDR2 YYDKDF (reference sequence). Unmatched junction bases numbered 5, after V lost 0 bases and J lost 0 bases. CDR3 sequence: CATSRDLQGSSYNEQFF. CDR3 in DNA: TGTGCCACCAGCAGAGACCTACAGGGGAGCTCCTACAATGAGCAGTTCTTC.

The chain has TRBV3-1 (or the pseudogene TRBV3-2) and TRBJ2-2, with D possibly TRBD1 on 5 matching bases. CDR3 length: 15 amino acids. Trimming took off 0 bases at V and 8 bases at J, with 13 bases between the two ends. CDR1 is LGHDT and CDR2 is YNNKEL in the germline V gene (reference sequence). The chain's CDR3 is CASSQDGTRAGELFF. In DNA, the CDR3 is TGTGCCAGCAGCCAAGATGGCACCAGGGCAGGGGAGCTGTTTTTT.

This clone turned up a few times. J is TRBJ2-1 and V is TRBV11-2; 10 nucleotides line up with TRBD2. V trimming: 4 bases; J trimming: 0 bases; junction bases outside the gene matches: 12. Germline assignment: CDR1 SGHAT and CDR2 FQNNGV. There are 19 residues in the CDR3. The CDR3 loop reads CASSSRGSGRSSSYNEQFF. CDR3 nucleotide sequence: TGTGCCAGCAGCTCCCGAGGTAGCGGGAGGTCGAGCTCCTACAATGAGCAGTTCTTC.

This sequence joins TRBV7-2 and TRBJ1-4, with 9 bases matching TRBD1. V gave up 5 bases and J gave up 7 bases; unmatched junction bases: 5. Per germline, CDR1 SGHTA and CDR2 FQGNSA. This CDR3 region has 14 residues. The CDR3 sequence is CASSPQGASEKLFF. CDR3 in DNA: TGTGCCAGCAGCCCACAGGGGGCGTCTGAAAAACTGTTTTTT.

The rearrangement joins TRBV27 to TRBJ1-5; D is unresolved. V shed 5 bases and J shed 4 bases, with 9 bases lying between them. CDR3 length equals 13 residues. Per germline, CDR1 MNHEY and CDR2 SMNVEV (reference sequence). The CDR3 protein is CASSIRRNQPQHF. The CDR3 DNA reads TGTGCCAGCAGTATAAGGCGGAATCAGCCCCAGCATTTT.

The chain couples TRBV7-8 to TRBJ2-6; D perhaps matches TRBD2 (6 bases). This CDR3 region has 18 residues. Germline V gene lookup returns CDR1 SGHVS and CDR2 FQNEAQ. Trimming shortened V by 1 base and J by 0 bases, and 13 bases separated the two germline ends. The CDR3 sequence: CASSLGEGLRSGANVLTF. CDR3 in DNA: TGTGCCAGCAGCTTAGGTGAGGGACTCCGCTCTGGGGCCAACGTCCTGACTTTC. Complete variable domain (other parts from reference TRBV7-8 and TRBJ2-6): GAGVSQSPRYKVAKRGQDVALRCDPISGHVSLFWYQQALGQGPEFLTYFQNEAQLDKSGLPSDRFFAERPEGSVSTLKIQRTQQEDSAVYLCASSLGEGLRSGANVLTFGAGSRLTVL.

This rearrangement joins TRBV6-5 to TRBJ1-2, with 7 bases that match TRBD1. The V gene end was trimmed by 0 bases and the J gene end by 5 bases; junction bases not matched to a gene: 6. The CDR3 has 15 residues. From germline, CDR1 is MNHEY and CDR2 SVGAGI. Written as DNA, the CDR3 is TGTGCCAGCAGTTACTCGTTGGAGGGGGCATATGGCTACACCTTC. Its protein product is CASSYSLEGAYGYTF.

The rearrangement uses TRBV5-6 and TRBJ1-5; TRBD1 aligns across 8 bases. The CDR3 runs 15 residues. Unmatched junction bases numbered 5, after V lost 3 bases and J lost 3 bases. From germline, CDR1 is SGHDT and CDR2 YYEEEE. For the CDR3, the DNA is TGTGCCAGCAGCTCCTTGACAGGGGCCAATCAGCCCCAGCATTTT. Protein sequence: CASSSLTGANQPQHF.

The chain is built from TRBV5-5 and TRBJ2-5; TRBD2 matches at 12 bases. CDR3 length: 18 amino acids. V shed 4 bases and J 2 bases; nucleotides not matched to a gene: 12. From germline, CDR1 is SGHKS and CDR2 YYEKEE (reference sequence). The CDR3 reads CASSNLAGGLVAQETQYF. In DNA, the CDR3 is TGTGCCAGCAGCAACCTAGCGGGGGGGCTGGTGGCGCAAGAGACCCAGTACTTC.

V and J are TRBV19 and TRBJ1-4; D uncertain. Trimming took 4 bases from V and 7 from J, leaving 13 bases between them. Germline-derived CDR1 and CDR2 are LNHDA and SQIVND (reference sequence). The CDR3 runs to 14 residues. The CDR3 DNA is TGTGCCAGTAGTAGGCAGGCTCAGATTGAAAAACTGTTTTTT. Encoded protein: CASSRQAQIEKLFF.

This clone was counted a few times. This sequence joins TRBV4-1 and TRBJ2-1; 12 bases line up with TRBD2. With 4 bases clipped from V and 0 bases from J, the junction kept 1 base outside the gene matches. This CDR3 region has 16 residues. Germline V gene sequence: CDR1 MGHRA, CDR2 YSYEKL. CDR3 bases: TGCGCCAGCAGCCCGACTAGCGGGAGCTCCTACAATGAGCAGTTCTTC. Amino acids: CASSPTSGSSYNEQFF.

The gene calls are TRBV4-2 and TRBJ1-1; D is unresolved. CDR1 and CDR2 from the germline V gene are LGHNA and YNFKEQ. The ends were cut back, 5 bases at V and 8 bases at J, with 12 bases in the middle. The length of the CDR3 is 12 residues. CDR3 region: CASSTVRTEAFF. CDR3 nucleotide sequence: TGTGCCAGCAGCACAGTTCGTACGGAAGCTTTCTTT.

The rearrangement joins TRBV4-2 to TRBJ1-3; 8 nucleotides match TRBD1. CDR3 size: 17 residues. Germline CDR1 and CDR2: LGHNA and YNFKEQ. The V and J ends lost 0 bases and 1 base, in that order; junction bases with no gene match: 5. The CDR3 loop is CASSQDRRTGSGNTIYF. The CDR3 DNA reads TGTGCCAGCAGCCAAGACCGGAGGACAGGGTCTGGAAACACCATATATTTT.

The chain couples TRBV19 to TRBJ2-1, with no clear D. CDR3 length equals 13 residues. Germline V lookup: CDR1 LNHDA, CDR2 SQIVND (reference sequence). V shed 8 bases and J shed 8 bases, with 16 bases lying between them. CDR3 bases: TGTGCCAGTTCTATCCCAGAGGTGGATGAGCAGTTCTTC. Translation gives CASSIPEVDEQFF. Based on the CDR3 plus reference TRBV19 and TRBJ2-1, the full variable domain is DGGITQSPKYLFRKEGQNVTLSCEQNLNHDAMYWYRQDPGQGLRLIYYSQIVNDFQKGDIAEGYSVSREKKESFPLTVTSAQKNPTAFYLCASSIPEVDEQFFGPGTRLTVL.

CDR3 residues: CASSETTNQPQHF. DNA of the CDR3: TGTGCCAGCAGTGAGACAACCAATCAGCCCCAGCATTTT. This chain links TRBV2 with TRBJ1-5; D unresolved. The CDR3 is 13 amino acids. Germline V lookup: CDR1 SNHLY, CDR2 FYNNEI. The germline V and J ends were trimmed by 3 bases and 3 bases, with 6 bases remaining between them.

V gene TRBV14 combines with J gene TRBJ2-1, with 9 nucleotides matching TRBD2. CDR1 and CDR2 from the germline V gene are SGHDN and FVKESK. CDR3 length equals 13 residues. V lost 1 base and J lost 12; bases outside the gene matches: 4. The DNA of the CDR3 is TGTGCCAGCAGCCAAGTAGCGGGAGACGGGCAGTTCTTC. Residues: CASSQVAGDGQFF.

The CDR3 DNA reads as TGTGCCAGCAGTTACGCGTCCGATCAGCCCCAGCATTTT. Its protein product is CASSYASDQPQHF. The genes are TRBV6-6 and TRBJ1-5; D not certain. Trimming cost V 2 bases and J 5 bases, with 7 bases left between them. The CDR3 consists of 13 residues. Germline V lookup: CDR1 MNHNY, CDR2 SVGAGI (reference sequence).

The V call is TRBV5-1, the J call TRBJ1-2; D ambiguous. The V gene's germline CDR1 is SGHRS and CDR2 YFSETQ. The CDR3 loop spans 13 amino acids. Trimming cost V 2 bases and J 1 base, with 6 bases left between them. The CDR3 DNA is TGCGCCAGCAGCTTAGAGGGTAACTATGGCTACACCTTC. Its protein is CASSLEGNYGYTF.

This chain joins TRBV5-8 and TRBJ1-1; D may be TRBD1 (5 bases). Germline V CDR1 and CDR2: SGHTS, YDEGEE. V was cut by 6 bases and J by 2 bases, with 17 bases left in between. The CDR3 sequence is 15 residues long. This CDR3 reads CASTRPPDRNTEAFF. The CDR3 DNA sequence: TGTGCCAGCACCCGTCCCCCCGACAGAAACACTGAAGCTTTCTTT.

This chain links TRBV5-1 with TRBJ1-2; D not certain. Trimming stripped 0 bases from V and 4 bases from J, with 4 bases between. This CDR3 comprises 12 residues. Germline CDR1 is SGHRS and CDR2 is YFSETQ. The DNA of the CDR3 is TGCGCCAGCAGCTTGGGCAGCTATGGCTACACCTTC. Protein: CASSLGSYGYTF.

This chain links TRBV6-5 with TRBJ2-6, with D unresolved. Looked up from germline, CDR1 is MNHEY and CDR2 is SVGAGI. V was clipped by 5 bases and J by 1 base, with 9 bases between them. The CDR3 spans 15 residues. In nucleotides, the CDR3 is TGTGCCAGCAGTCTACGGCGGTCTGGGGCCAACGTCCTGACTTTC. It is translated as CASSLRRSGANVLTF.

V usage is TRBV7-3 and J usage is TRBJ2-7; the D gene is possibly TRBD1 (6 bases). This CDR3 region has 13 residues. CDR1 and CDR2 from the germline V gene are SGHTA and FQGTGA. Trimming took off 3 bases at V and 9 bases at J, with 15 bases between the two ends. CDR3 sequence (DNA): TGTGCCAGCAGCTTTGACTCCCAGGGGCGGCAGTACTTC. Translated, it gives CASSFDSQGRQYF.